The T cell receptor (beta chain) described here comes from a study of T-cell memory formation after mild COVID-19. Turning to the study itself: TCR clusters were mostly confined to one donor each. Study-level results: Of the contracting clones, CD4+ ones lay mainly in CM and EM, and CD8+ ones in EMRA.

This clonotype occurred a few times. The target antigen is unknown. Constant-segment primers and 5'RACE yielded cDNA libraries for TCR alpha and TCR beta, each carrying sample barcodes and UMIs. TCRdb reprocessed the 5' RACE reads via MiXCR and lists one record per CDR3 protein. The table lists fewer than 650,000 distinct CDR3 sequences, about 18% of them singletons. This CDR3 region has 13 residues. Per the germline V gene, CDR1 is SGHVS and CDR2 is FNYEAQ. The V end was cut by 5 bases, the J end by 9 bases, with 15 bases between. The sample consisted of PBMCs or a T cell subset sorted from them (not recorded which). The genes are TRBV7-6 and TRBJ2-3, with D perhaps TRBD2 (5 bases). The sequence was collected from an adult woman who had mild COVID-19 (a few samples of this study predate the infection). Cell type and time point are not known. The CDR3 loop is CASSPIVGITQYF. The CDR3 bases are TGTGCCAGCAGCCCCATCGTCGGGATAACGCAGTATTTT.